The sequence of this T cell receptor (beta chain) was determined in a study of control samples from healthy donors and cancer patients. Only in-frame clones appear in the TCRdb table, and some are missing; sequencing was by immunoSEQ multiplex PCR. The sample lists about 140,000 clones; around 94% were seen once. Germline V gene lookup returns CDR1 SGHVS and CDR2 FQNEAQ. The trim removed 5 bases at V and 3 bases at J, leaving 6 bases unmatched. The CDR3 runs 15 residues. The clonotype originates from a man aged 35-49 years in good health. The V gene is TRBV7-8, the J gene TRBJ2-2; 7 positions match TRBD2. Sequencing used blood. The CDR3 region is CASSRTSGDTGELFF. Written as DNA, the CDR3 is TGTGCCAGCAGCCGGACTAGTGGGGACACCGGGGAGCTGTTTTTT.